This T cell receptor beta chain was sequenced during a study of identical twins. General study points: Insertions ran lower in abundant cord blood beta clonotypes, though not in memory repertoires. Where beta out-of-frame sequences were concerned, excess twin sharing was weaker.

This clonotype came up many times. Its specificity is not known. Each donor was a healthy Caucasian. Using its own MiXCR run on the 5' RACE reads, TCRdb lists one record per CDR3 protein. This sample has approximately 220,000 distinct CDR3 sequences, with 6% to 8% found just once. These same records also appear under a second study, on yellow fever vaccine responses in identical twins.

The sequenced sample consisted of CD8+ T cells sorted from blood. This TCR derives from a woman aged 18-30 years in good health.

The CDR3 region has the DNA TGTGCCACCAGTGTAAATCCGCTAGCGGGTTACGGTCAGTCCTACAATGAGCAGTTCTTC. Its translation: CATSVNPLAGYGQSYNEQFF. The gene calls are TRBV24-1 and TRBJ2-1; 8 positions agree with TRBD2. This CDR3 spans 20 amino acids. Losses at the gene ends were 5 bases for V and 1 base for J; bases not matched to a gene: 18. The V gene's germline CDR1 is KGHDR and CDR2 SFDVKD.